In this sample, the clone carrying this TCR beta chain turned up many times. Its target is unknown. The V gene's germline CDR1 is SQVTM and CDR2 ANQGSEA. Trimming removed 7 bases from V and 4 bases from J, with 17 bases in between. The CDR3 totals 13 residues. For TCR beta, libraries came from quantitative 5'-RACE with molecular barcodes. TCRdb re-analysed the 5' RACE reads in MiXCR, keeping a single row per CDR3 protein. The sample lists about 460,000 distinct CDR3 sequences; approximately 5% were seen once. The sample comes from a study of CD8 T cells in ankylosing spondylitis. Study results and caveats: Disease-linked clones were reportedly significantly enriched in matched ankylosing spondylitis synovial fluid. For ankylosing spondylitis blood, a TCR beta motif of 7 or 8 highly homologous variants appeared characteristic. CD8+ cells made up the disease-linked clones, which were relatively rare in peripheral blood.

The sample taken for sequencing was blood, either unsorted or a sorted T cell fraction (not recorded which). This chain connects TRBV29-1 to TRBJ2-7, with D possibly TRBD2 on 7 matching bases. The source of this sequence is a male donor with ankylosing spondylitis. The CDR3: CSAIGGGPYEQYF. Here the CDR3 DNA reads TGCAGCGCGATAGGCGGGGGCCCTTACGAGCAGTACTTC.